Here is one T cell receptor (beta chain) with its context. This sample was included in a study of chemoradiotherapy in HPV16-positive cancers. Study-wide context: Candidate HPV-specific clones and shared TCR motifs came from a couple of HPV16-positive patients.

Trimming took off 1 base at V and 5 bases at J, with 18 bases between the two ends. Germline CDR1 LGHNA, CDR2 YNFKEQ. The length of the CDR3 is 16 residues. Sequenced by immunoSEQ multiplex PCR; TCRdb stores in-frame clones only, minus some. In the table there are approximately 7,200 clones, around four fifths of which are singletons. The material was obtained from a patient who underwent chemoradiotherapy. This TCR derives from a human donor with HPV-associated anogenital cancer. The genes are TRBV4-2 and TRBJ2-7, with D perhaps TRBD1 (5 bases). For the CDR3, the DNA is TGTGCCAGCAGCCAAGTTCGAGCAGGGAAGCTGAACGAGCAGTACTTC. It translates to CASSQVRAGKLNEQYF.